The 10 T cell receptor beta chains reported below all come from one sample, sequenced in a study of blood T cell repertoires in COVID-19. Sequencing used immunoSEQ multiplex PCR; TCRdb keeps in-frame clones, though not all of them. Found here are a few hundred thousand clones, about 82% of them singletons; the top ten hold less than 4.5%. What was sequenced was peripheral blood. The receptors originated from a woman aged 50 to 60 with active or convalescent COVID-19.

V usage is TRBV15 and J usage is TRBJ2-1; the D gene is possibly TRBD1 (5 bases). Between the trimmed V and J ends, which lost 1 base and 9 bases, there was a span of 16 bases. Germline V CDR1 and CDR2: LNHNV, YYDKDF (reference sequence). The CDR3 runs to 15 residues. CDR3 region: CATSRGTRRVFEQFF. The CDR3 coding sequence is TGTGCCACCAGCAGAGGGACAAGGCGAGTGTTTGAGCAGTTCTTC.

Here the CDR3 DNA reads TGTGCCAGCAGCCTTACAGGGGAGAGGGGAAACACTGAAGCTTTCTTT. Translation gives CASSLTGERGNTEAFF. The chain combines TRBV4-2 with TRBJ1-1, with 7 bases that match TRBD1. Per germline, CDR1 LGHNA and CDR2 YNFKEQ. V shed 4 bases and J 2 bases; nucleotides not matched to a gene: 10. The CDR3 covers 16 residues.

This clone was seen a single time. V and J are TRBV18 and TRBJ1-2; tentative D call: TRBD1 (6 bases). The V end lost 3 bases, the J end lost 6 bases, and 14 bases lay between the germline ends. Germline CDR1 KGHSH, CDR2 LQKENI. The CDR3 runs to 14 residues. CDR3 residues: CASSPGQKSNGYTF. In DNA form, the CDR3 reads TGTGCCAGCTCACCTGGACAGAAATCGAATGGCTACACCTTC. Combining the CDR3 with reference TRBV18 and TRBJ1-2 gives the whole variable domain NAGVMQNPRHLVRRRGQEARLRCSPMKGHSHVYWYRQLPEEGLKFMVYLQKENIIDESGMPKERFSAEFPKEGPSILRIQQVVRGDSAAYFCASSPGQKSNGYTFGSGTRLTVV.

The chain carries TRBV19 and TRBJ2-7; the D gene is possibly TRBD2 (5 bases). Germline-derived CDR1 and CDR2 are LNHDA and SQIVND (reference sequence). The CDR3 runs 17 residues. Trimming removed 3 bases at V and 2 bases at J, with 20 bases between. CDR3 sequence reads: CASSMGIRSGRTYEQYF. For the CDR3, the DNA is TGTGCCAGTAGTATGGGTATCCGGAGCGGAAGAACCTACGAGCAGTACTTC. The full variable domain, in which reference TRBV19 and TRBJ2-7 provide the parts outside the CDR3, is DGGITQSPKYLFRKEGQNVTLSCEQNLNHDAMYWYRQDPGQGLRLIYYSQIVNDFQKGDIAEGYSVSREKKESFPLTVTSAQKNPTAFYLCASSMGIRSGRTYEQYFGPGTRLTVT.

This clone was found once. This chain links TRBV5-1 with TRBJ2-1; 8 bases map to TRBD2. Unmatched junction bases numbered 2, after V lost 3 bases and J lost 3 bases. The CDR3 has 14 residues. CDR1 is SGHRS, CDR2 YFSETQ, per germline. In nucleotides, the CDR3 is TGCGCCAGCAGCTCTACTAGCGGCTACAATGAGCAGTTCTTC. It yields the protein CASSSTSGYNEQFF.

The chain joins TRBV6-5 to TRBJ1-1; D may be TRBD1 (6 bases). The CDR3 spans 13 residues. Per the germline V gene, CDR1 is MNHEY and CDR2 is SVGAGI. V dropped 0 bases and J dropped 11 bases, with 13 bases sitting between them. CDR3 in amino acids: CASSYSRGREAFF. The CDR3 region has the DNA TGTGCCAGCAGTTACTCCAGGGGCCGAGAGGCTTTCTTT.

The chain couples TRBV10-3 to TRBJ1-1; the match to TRBD1 covers 8 bases. The V gene's germline CDR1 is ENHRY and CDR2 SYGVKD. This CDR3 has 14 residues. Trimming at V came to 7 bases and at J to 4 bases, leaving 8 bases not matched to a gene. In DNA, the CDR3 is TGTGCCATCACTATAGGACAGGGCGGCACTGAAGCTTTCTTT. Residues: CAITIGQGGTEAFF.

The chain joins TRBV5-1 to TRBJ1-6, with 7 positions matching TRBD1. The CDR3 runs 14 residues. Looked up from germline, CDR1 is SGHRS and CDR2 is YFSETQ. The J segment lost 8 bases and the V segment lost 0 bases, leaving 2 bases of the junction unmatched. The CDR3 here is CASSLGDSYSPLHF. The CDR3 DNA is TGCGCCAGCAGCTTGGGGGACAGCTATTCACCCCTCCACTTT.

The chain joins TRBV16 to TRBJ1-1; possibly TRBD1 for D (6 bases). The germline V and J ends were trimmed by 5 bases and 1 base, with 11 bases remaining between them. CDR1 and CDR2 (germline): KGHSY, FQNENV. The CDR3 is 14 amino acids. The CDR3 loop is CASSAGASNTEAFF. Written as DNA, the CDR3 is TGTGCCAGCAGCGCAGGGGCCTCGAACACTGAAGCTTTCTTT.

The J gene is TRBJ2-2, the V gene TRBV28; 11 positions match TRBD2. This CDR3 contains 15 residues. J was trimmed by 3 bases and V by 6 bases; bases with no gene match: 3. CDR1 is MDHEN, CDR2 SYDVKM, per germline. CDR3 bases: TGTGCCAGCAGGCCGGGACTAGCGGACACCGGGGAGCTGTTTTTT. This gives the protein CASRPGLADTGELFF.